The clone carrying this TCR beta chain was recorded only once. This CDR3 contains 16 residues. Per the germline V gene, CDR1 is LGHNA and CDR2 is YNFKEQ. With 0 bases clipped from V and 4 bases from J, the junction kept 7 bases outside the gene matches. The sample comes from a study of blood T cell repertoires in COVID-19. Overall study: COVID-19 samples collected from the United States, Italy and Spain covered acute and convalescent phases. T cells, B-cell-depleted T cells, or PBMCs supplied cDNA or gDNA.

Profiled with immunoSEQ multiplex PCR; TCRdb holds only in-frame clones, not every one. The data hold about 190,000 clones, with 80% to 85% observed a single time. The chain links TRBV4-2 to TRBJ2-7; 9 bases agree with TRBD2. Sequenced input: peripheral blood. The clonotype originates from a human donor in a cohort sampled during active COVID-19. CDR3 residues: CASSQDLGTSPYEQYF. The CDR3 nucleotides read TGTGCCAGCAGCCAAGATCTCGGGACTAGCCCTTACGAGCAGTACTTC.